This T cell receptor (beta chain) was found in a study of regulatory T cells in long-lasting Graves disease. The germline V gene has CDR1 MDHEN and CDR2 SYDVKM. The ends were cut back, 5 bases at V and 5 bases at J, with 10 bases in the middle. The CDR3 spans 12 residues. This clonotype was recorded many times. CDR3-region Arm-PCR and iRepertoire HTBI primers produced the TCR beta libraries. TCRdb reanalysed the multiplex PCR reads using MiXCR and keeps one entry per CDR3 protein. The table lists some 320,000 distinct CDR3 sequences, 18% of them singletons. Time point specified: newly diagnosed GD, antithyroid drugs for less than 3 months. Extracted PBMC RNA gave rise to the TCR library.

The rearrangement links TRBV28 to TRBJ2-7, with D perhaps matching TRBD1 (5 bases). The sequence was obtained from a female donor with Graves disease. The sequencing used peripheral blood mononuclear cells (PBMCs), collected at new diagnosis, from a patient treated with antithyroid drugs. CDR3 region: CASSEGQNEQYF. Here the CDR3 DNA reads TGTGCCAGCAGTGAAGGACAAAACGAGCAGTACTTC.